This T cell receptor beta chain was obtained from a study of T cell repertoires in cytomegalovirus infection. TCRdb re-analysed the reads in MiXCR, keeping a single row per CDR3 protein. The data show fewer than 1,000,000 distinct CDR3 sequences, about a third seen once. In the case of this clonotype: Its specificity is unknown.

The CDR3 has 14 amino acids. V dropped 5 bases and J dropped 10; count of bases not matched to a gene: 7. Germline V gene sequence: CDR1 MNHNS, CDR2 SASEGT. The chain recombines TRBV6-1 with TRBJ1-6; TRBD1 agrees at 8 bases. This receptor was taken from a human donor in good health (CMV status not recorded). Some clones in this sample may be carry-over from other donors' samples. The sample consisted of cultured CD8+ T cells from PBMCs, taken from culture after CMV antigen stimulation. Written as DNA, the CDR3 is TGTGCCAGCAGTCCGTGGACAGGGCGGTCACCCCTCCACTTT. It translates to CASSPWTGRSPLHF.